These 26 T cell receptor beta chains share one sample of origin, sequenced in a study of OX40 agonist ivuxolimab in advanced cancers. Generated by immunoSEQ multiplex PCR, the TCRdb table keeps only in-frame clones and is missing some. The profile covers about 62,000 clones, with almost 85% appearing a single time and 5% to 6% taken by the ten largest. Sequencing was performed on CD4+ or CD8+ T cells sorted from blood, taken in a trial of the OX40 agonist ivuxolimab. The receptors were sampled from an adult with an advanced solid tumor such as melanoma, head and neck, liver or kidney cancer.

J is TRBJ1-5 and V is TRBV7-9; perhaps TRBD1 as D (6 bases). V gave up 6 bases and J gave up 11 bases, with 17 bases separating them. CDR1 is SEHNR, CDR2 FQNEAQ, per germline (reference sequence). CDR3 length: 13 residues. CDR3 residues: CASSYPQGRAQHF. CDR3 coding DNA: TGTGCCAGCAGTTACCCACAGGGTAGAGCCCAGCATTTT.

J is TRBJ1-3 and V is TRBV6-6, with D possibly TRBD1 on 5 matching bases. Germline V gene lookup returns CDR1 MNHNY and CDR2 SVGAGI (reference sequence). The CDR3 length is 16 residues. Trimming shortened V by 3 bases and J by 0 bases, and 12 bases separated the two germline ends. In DNA form, the CDR3 reads TGTGCCAGCAGTTATCCCGGGGGGTCCTCTGGAAACACCATATATTTT. This sequence encodes CASSYPGGSSGNTIYF.

This clone has a handful of counts. V usage is TRBV5-6 and J usage is TRBJ1-6; D is uncertain. Trimming left V 1 base short and J 9 bases short, with 14 bases between. The CDR3 covers 15 residues. Germline assignment: CDR1 SGHDT and CDR2 YYEEEE. This CDR3 is CASSLSARIGSPLHF. CDR3 bases: TGTGCCAGCAGCTTGTCTGCCAGGATCGGTTCACCCCTCCACTTT. The full variable domain, in which reference TRBV5-6 and TRBJ1-6 provide the parts outside the CDR3, is DAGVTQSPTHLIKTRGQQVTLRCSPKSGHDTVSWYQQALGQGPQFIFQYYEEEERQRGNFPDRFSGHQFPNYSSELNVNALLLGDSALYLCASSLSARIGSPLHFGNGTRLTVT.

The CDR3 loop reads CATQRSMGSNQPQHF. The CDR3 DNA reads as TGTGCCACTCAGCGATCAATGGGTAGCAATCAGCCCCAGCATTTT. V usage is TRBV6-6 and J usage is TRBJ1-5; D is unresolved. Per the germline V gene, CDR1 is MNHNY and CDR2 is SVGAGI (reference sequence). The V gene lost 10 bases and the J gene lost 0 bases, with 16 bases spanning the gap. The CDR3 runs to 15 residues.

This clone turned up a few times. V usage is TRBV20-1 and J usage is TRBJ1-2; D not certain. Germline CDR1 is DFQATT and CDR2 is SNEGSKA (reference sequence). Trimming stripped 5 bases from V and 3 bases from J, with 4 bases between. The CDR3 totals 10 residues. In DNA form, the CDR3 reads TGCAGTGCTTCCTACTATGGCTACACCTTC. This encodes CSASYYGYTF.

This clone has a handful of counts. V usage is TRBV7-2 and J usage is TRBJ2-2; tentatively, D is TRBD2 (6 bases). The V and J ends lost 0 bases and 1 base respectively, with 6 bases between them. This CDR3 spans 15 amino acids. CDR1 is SGHTA and CDR2 is FQGNSA in the germline V gene. DNA of the CDR3: TGTGCCAGCAGCTTAGCGGGGGGGAACACCGGGGAGCTGTTTTTT. It translates to CASSLAGGNTGELFF.

This chain uses TRBV28 with TRBJ1-5; D is unresolved. The V gene lost 4 bases and the J gene lost 4 bases, with 5 bases spanning the gap. This CDR3 has 12 amino acids. Germline V gene sequence: CDR1 MDHEN, CDR2 SYDVKM. The CDR3 spells CASSSPNQPQHF. In nucleotides, the CDR3 is TGTGCCAGCAGTTCCCCTAATCAGCCCCAGCATTTT.

V gene TRBV2 combines with J gene TRBJ1-2; tentative D call: TRBD1 (6 bases). Germline CDR1 is SNHLY and CDR2 is FYNNEI. The CDR3 is 16 amino acids. V shed 8 bases and J shed 1 base, with 20 bases lying between them. DNA for the CDR3: TGTGCCAGCCGCCCCCCCAGGGGCGGCTTTAACTATGGCTACACCTTC. Residues: CASRPPRGGFNYGYTF. Filled out from reference TRBV2 and TRBJ1-2, the complete variable domain reads EPEVTQTPSHQVTQMGQEVILRCVPISNHLYFYWYRQILGQKVEFLVSFYNNEISEKSEIFDDQFSVERPDGSNFTLKIRSTKLEDSAMYFCASRPPRGGFNYGYTFGSGTRLTVV.

The chain joins TRBV11-1 to TRBJ1-1; D is uncertain. The CDR3 consists of 13 residues. CDR1 and CDR2 (germline): SGHAT, FQDESV (reference sequence). The V and J ends lost 1 base and 4 bases respectively, with 7 bases between them. The CDR3 coding sequence is TGTGCCAGCAGCTTAGGGCCGGGCACTGAAGCTTTCTTT. It specifies CASSLGPGTEAFF.

This clone is labeled medium-sized. In DNA form, the CDR3 reads TGCGCCAGCAGCCAAGTTGGCGGGTTCACTGAAGCTTTCTTT. This gives the protein CASSQVGGFTEAFF. The chain employs TRBV4-1 and TRBJ1-1; D call uncertain. The CDR3 runs to 14 residues. Germline V gene sequence: CDR1 MGHRA, CDR2 YSYEKL. Trimming stripped 1 base from V and 4 bases from J, with 10 bases between.

The CDR3 nucleotides are TGTGCCAGTAGTATAACAGGGAGAGATACGCAGTATTTT. Its protein is CASSITGRDTQYF. The gene calls are TRBV19 and TRBJ2-3; a weak D match, TRBD1 (6 bases). The V gene lost 2 bases and the J gene lost 5 bases, with 8 bases spanning the gap. The CDR3 sequence is 13 residues long. Germline CDR1 is LNHDA and CDR2 is SQIVND (reference sequence). The entire variable domain, with the rest obtained from reference TRBV19 and TRBJ2-3, is as follows: DGGITQSPKYLFRKEGQNVTLSCEQNLNHDAMYWYRQDPGQGLRLIYYSQIVNDFQKGDIAEGYSVSREKKESFPLTVTSAQKNPTAFYLCASSITGRDTQYFGPGTRLTVL.

The chain recombines TRBV2 with TRBJ2-5, with D perhaps matching TRBD2 (5 bases). The better agreement between TRBJ2-7 and the DNA end casts doubt on the J call. This CDR3 region has 13 residues. Per germline, CDR1 SNHLY and CDR2 FYNNEI. The CDR3 sequence: CASSEGGDYEQYF. The CDR3 DNA follows: TGTGCCAGCAGTGAAGGGGGAGACTACGAGCAGTACTTC.

The gene calls are TRBV7-6 and TRBJ2-1; TRBD2 is a possible D gene (7 bases). Germline V gives CDR1 SGHVS, CDR2 FNYEAQ. The CDR3 contains 13 residues. The V gene lost 5 bases and the J gene lost 9 bases, with 14 bases spanning the gap. The CDR3 DNA reads TGTGCCAGCAGCCAGGGGACTACATTTGAGCAGTTCTTC. Translating gives CASSQGTTFEQFF.

V and J are TRBV7-9 and TRBJ1-2, with 10 positions matching TRBD1. The CDR3 length is 14 residues. Unmatched junction bases numbered 5, after V lost 5 bases and J lost 5 bases. Per the germline V gene, CDR1 is SEHNR and CDR2 is FQNEAQ (reference sequence). The CDR3, as DNA: TGTGCCAGCAGCCAGGGACAGGGGAGGTATGGCTACACCTTC. Amino acids: CASSQGQGRYGYTF.

The chain uses TRBV7-2 and TRBJ1-5; a weak D match, TRBD1 (5 bases). The CDR3 spans 18 residues. Germline CDR1 and CDR2: SGHTA and FQGNSA. Trimming removed 1 base from V and 0 bases from J, with 16 bases in between. Here the CDR3 reads CASSLVGRAGYSNQPQHF. CDR3 in DNA: TGTGCCAGCAGCTTAGTCGGCAGGGCGGGATATAGCAATCAGCCCCAGCATTTT.

The rearrangement joins TRBV19 to TRBJ2-1; D is ambiguous. The CDR3 contains 11 residues. Looked up from germline, CDR1 is LNHDA and CDR2 is SQIVND (reference sequence). The V and J ends lost 7 bases and 4 bases respectively, with 5 bases between them. The CDR3 coding sequence is TGTGCCAGTAAGGATTACAATGAGCAGTTCTTC. It codes for CASKDYNEQFF.

This clone was counted once. The chain is built from TRBV28 and TRBJ1-1; the D is unclear. Trimming shortened V by 0 bases and J by 4 bases, and 9 bases separated the two germline ends. From germline, CDR1 is MDHEN and CDR2 SYDVKM. CDR3 length: 14 amino acids. CDR3 in DNA: TGTGCCAGCAGTTTATGGTCTGATGCCACTGAAGCTTTCTTT. Protein: CASSLWSDATEAFF.

The chain combines TRBV6-5 with TRBJ2-3; 11 bases align to TRBD2. Per the germline V gene, CDR1 is MNHEY and CDR2 is SVGAGI. J lost 5 bases, V lost 4 bases, and 2 bases had no gene match. The CDR3 consists of 14 residues. The CDR3 region has the DNA TGTGCCAGCAGTTCTAGCGGGGGGTTAGATACGCAGTATTTT. Its protein is CASSSSGGLDTQYF.

The V and J genes are TRBV29-1 and TRBJ1-3; the D is unclear. The germline V gene encodes CDR1 SQVTM and CDR2 ANQGSEA. The CDR3 spans 12 residues. The V end was cut by 4 bases, the J end by 2 bases, with 6 bases between. The CDR3 here is CSVVSPGNTIYF. The CDR3 DNA sequence: TGCAGCGTTGTCAGTCCTGGAAACACCATATATTTT.

The chain couples TRBV5-1 to TRBJ2-1; D is uncertain. Germline V gene sequence: CDR1 SGHRS, CDR2 YFSETQ. There are 15 residues in the CDR3. The V and J ends lost 4 bases and 6 bases respectively, with 17 bases between them. In nucleotides, the CDR3 is TGCGCCAGCAGCCCCTGGTGGGGAAAGGGCAATGAGCAGTTCTTC. Translation gives CASSPWWGKGNEQFF.

The chain employs TRBV19 and TRBJ1-1; D uncertain. CDR1 and CDR2 from the germline V gene are LNHDA and SQIVND (reference sequence). The CDR3 extends over 16 amino acids. V was trimmed by 6 bases and J by 2 bases, leaving 19 bases between them. The CDR3 sequence: CASSLYGGRVNTEAFF. Here the CDR3 DNA reads TGTGCCAGTAGCCTCTACGGTGGGAGGGTAAACACTGAAGCTTTCTTT. Full variable domain (outside the CDR3, taken from reference TRBV19 and TRBJ1-1): DGGITQSPKYLFRKEGQNVTLSCEQNLNHDAMYWYRQDPGQGLRLIYYSQIVNDFQKGDIAEGYSVSREKKESFPLTVTSAQKNPTAFYLCASSLYGGRVNTEAFFGQGTRLTVV.

The chain employs TRBV7-8 and TRBJ1-2; no definite D call. The CDR3 length is 12 residues. The germline V and J ends were trimmed by 5 bases and 5 bases, with 9 bases remaining between them. Germline loops: CDR1 SGHVS, CDR2 FQNEAQ. This CDR3 is CASSPMNYGYTF. CDR3 DNA sequence: TGTGCCAGCAGCCCCATGAATTATGGCTACACCTTC.

The chain recombines TRBV5-8 with TRBJ1-4, with unresolved D. There are 15 residues in the CDR3. Germline V lookup: CDR1 SGHTS, CDR2 YDEGEE. Trimming removed 1 base at V and 4 bases at J, with 11 bases between. The CDR3 nucleotides read TGTGCCAGCAGCTTGTCTCCGGGAGTTAATGAAAAACTGTTTTTT. Protein: CASSLSPGVNEKLFF.

This clone has just a few counts. This chain joins TRBV19 and TRBJ1-1; 8 bases agree with TRBD1. This CDR3 is 14 amino acids long. V dropped 4 bases and J dropped 8; count of bases not matched to a gene: 9. Looked up from germline, CDR1 is LNHDA and CDR2 is SQIVND (reference sequence). CDR3 nucleotides: TGTGCCAGTAGTAACCCGACAGGGGCGAGAGAAGCTTTCTTT. Translation gives CASSNPTGAREAFF.

The chain couples TRBV7-9 to TRBJ2-7; D might be TRBD1 (5 bases). Germline CDR1 and CDR2: SEHNR and FQNEAQ (reference sequence). This CDR3 comprises 12 residues. Trimming cost V 2 bases and J 7 bases, with 9 bases left between them. CDR3 bases: TGTGCCAGCAGCTTATCAGGGTTGGAGCAGTACGTC. Its translation: CASSLSGLEQYV.

This rearrangement joins TRBV7-3 to TRBJ1-1, with 10 bases that match TRBD1. V dropped 5 bases and J dropped 5; count of bases not matched to a gene: 8. The length of the CDR3 is 15 residues. Germline loops: CDR1 SGHTA, CDR2 FQGTGA. CDR3 sequence (DNA): TGTGCCAGCAGCGCATGGGACAGGGGAGGGACTGAAGCTTTCTTT. Protein product: CASSAWDRGGTEAFF. Full variable domain (outside the CDR3, taken from reference TRBV7-3 and TRBJ1-1): GAGVSQTPSNKVTEKGKYVELRCDPISGHTALYWYRQSLGQGPEFLIYFQGTGAADDSGLPNDRFFAVRPEGSVSTLKIQRTERGDSAVYLCASSAWDRGGTEAFFGQGTRLTVV.